These 2 T cell receptor beta chains share one sample of origin, sequenced in a study of blood T cells in healthy people across ages. Sample-barcoded 5' priming and a J-beta primer mix drove a second PCR of 7 to 11 cycles. TCRdb used MiXCR to reprocess the 5' RACE reads, holding one entry per CDR3 protein. This table holds 1.5 million to 1.9 million distinct CDR3 sequences, approximately 43% found once. Sequenced input: blood. These receptors were obtained from a woman aged 18-35 years in good health.

This clonotype was observed a few times. This chain connects TRBV6-2 or TRBV6-3 to TRBJ2-7; no firm D call. From germline, CDR1 is MNHEY and CDR2 SVGEGT. This CDR3 spans 15 amino acids. The V end was cut by 5 bases, the J end by 7 bases, with 21 bases between. In nucleotides, the CDR3 is TGTGCCAGCAGTGACCCTAGGAGCCCCTGGGGAGAGCAGTACTTC. Protein product: CASSDPRSPWGEQYF.

This clonotype appeared a few times. The V and J genes are TRBV7-6 and TRBJ2-1; tentative D call: TRBD1 (6 bases). The ends were cut back, 5 bases at V and 9 bases at J, with 11 bases in the middle. This CDR3 is built from 12 residues. Per germline, CDR1 SGHVS and CDR2 FNYEAQ. The CDR3 sequence is CASSNQGIEQFF. The CDR3 coding sequence is TGTGCCAGCAGCAATCAGGGGATTGAGCAGTTCTTC. Filled out from reference TRBV7-6 and TRBJ2-1, the complete variable domain reads GAGVSQSPRYKVTKRGQDVALRCDPISGHVSLYWYRQALGQGPEFLTYFNYEAQQDKSGLPNDRFSAERPEGSISTLTIQRTEQRDSAMYRCASSNQGIEQFFGPGTRLTVL.